The entry below gives a single T cell receptor beta chain sequence along with its context. Antigen specificity is unknown. The entry originates in a study of CXCR3-negative and CXCR3-positive naive CD8 T cells. General study results and limits: Naive cells, whether CXCR3-negative or CXCR3-positive, had similar TRBV-TRBJ usage, while memory cells differed. Naive cells with CXCR3 showed TRB CDR3s that were more hydrophobic than those in CXCR3-negative naive cells. Memory CD8+ cells showed much lower diversity, while both naive subsets displayed comparably high diversity.

CD45RO-CCR7+CD27+CD95- defined naive CD8+ T cells. The CDR3 totals 15 residues. The germline V gene has CDR1 MNHNY and CDR2 SVGAGI (reference sequence). 5' RACE that incorporated UMI labels was used to prepare the TRB cDNA libraries. TCRdb re-called the 5' RACE reads; one entry per CDR3 protein, DNA not given. In all, the sample yields about 98,000 distinct CDR3 sequences. V usage is TRBV6-6 and J usage is TRBJ2-7; TCRdb designates TRBD1, a call that cannot be tested without DNA. The sequencing sample was made of naive CXCR3+ CD8+ T cells from blood. Subset described: CD45RO-CCR7+CD27+CD95- naive CD8+ T cells expressing CXCR3 (TNR3+). The receptor comes from a human donor in good health. Some clones in this sample may be carry-over from other donors' samples. The CDR3 protein is CASSYGDRTSYEQYF.